The sequence of this T cell receptor beta chain was determined in a study of CD8+CD57+ T cells in acquired aplastic anemia. Overall study results and limits: Patients and controls had CD8+ Simpson's diversity values that were not significantly distinct. Nearly 30 was the count of CD8+ CDR3 sequences that patients shared with controls.

Trimming removed 6 bases from V and 5 bases from J, with 15 bases in between. The CDR3 is 15 residues long. Germline V gene data show CDR1 as KGHDR and CDR2 as SFDVKD. Profiling that covered TCR beta VDJ and CDR3 relied on genomic DNA as its template. TCRdb used MiXCR to reprocess the reads, holding one entry per CDR3 protein. Of 170,000 or so distinct CDR3 sequences in the sample, about three fifths were seen once. On this clonotype itself: Its antigen is not identified. A read error is possible here, since a much larger clone lies one base away.

Whoever was chosen for sequencing had shown CD8+CD57+ cell expansion by flow cytometry. Material for sequencing was sorted CD4+, CD8+, or CD8+CD57+ T cells (not recorded which) from PBMCs. J is TRBJ2-2 and V is TRBV24-1; no reliable D call. This receptor was identified in a human donor with aplastic anemia. DNA for the CDR3: TGTGCCACCAGTATCTCTGGGCAGAGGACCGGGGAGCTGTTTTTT. It translates to CATSISGQRTGELFF.